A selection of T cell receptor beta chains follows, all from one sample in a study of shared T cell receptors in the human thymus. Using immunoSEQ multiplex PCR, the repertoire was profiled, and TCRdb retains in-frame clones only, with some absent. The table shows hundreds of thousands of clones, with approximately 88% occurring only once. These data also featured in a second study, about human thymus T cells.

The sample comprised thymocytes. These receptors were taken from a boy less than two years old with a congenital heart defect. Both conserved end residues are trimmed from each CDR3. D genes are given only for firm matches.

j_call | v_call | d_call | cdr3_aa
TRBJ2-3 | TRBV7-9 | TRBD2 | ASSKRLAGTTDTQY
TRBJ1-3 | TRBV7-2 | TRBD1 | ASSPRRRGRGNTIY
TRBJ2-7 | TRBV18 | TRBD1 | ASSPGDRGSYEQY
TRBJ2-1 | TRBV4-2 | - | ASSQEGDLEPNEQF
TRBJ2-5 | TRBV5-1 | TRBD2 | ASSLGGLAGGEETQY
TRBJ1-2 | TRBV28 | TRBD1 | ASSLRWDRANYGYT
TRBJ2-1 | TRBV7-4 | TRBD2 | ASRATWTRVNEQF
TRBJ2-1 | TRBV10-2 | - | ASSESSSAKNNEQF
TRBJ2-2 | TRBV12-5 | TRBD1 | ASGSPRDRDTGELF
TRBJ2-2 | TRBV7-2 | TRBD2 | ASSLGPSGVGAAGELF
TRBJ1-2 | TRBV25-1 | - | ASGGGYT
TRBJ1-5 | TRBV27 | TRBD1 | ASSLTGGGQPQH
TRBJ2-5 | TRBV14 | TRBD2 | ASSKGLAGVETQY
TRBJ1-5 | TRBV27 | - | ASSAGPDQPQH
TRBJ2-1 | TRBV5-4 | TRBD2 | ASSLVGEKGLAGPF
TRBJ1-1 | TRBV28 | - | ASSGRNTEAF
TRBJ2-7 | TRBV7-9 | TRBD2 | ASSLEFAGGGHEQY
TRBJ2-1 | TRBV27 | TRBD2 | ASSFGPAASGREGHEQF
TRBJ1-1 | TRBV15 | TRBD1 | ATSRGEDRVGTEAF
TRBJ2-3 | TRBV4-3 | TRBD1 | ASSQERDRSQSTDTQY